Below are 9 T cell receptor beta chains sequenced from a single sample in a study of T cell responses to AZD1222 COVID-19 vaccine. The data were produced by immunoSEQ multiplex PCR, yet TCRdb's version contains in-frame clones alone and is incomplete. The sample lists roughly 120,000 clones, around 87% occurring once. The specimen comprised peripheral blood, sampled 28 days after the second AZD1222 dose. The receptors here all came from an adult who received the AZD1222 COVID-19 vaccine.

The DNA for the CDR3 is TGTGCCAGCAGTTACTTGGGGACTAGCGCCCCGAATGAGCAGTTCTTC. Amino acids: CASSYLGTSAPNEQFF. The chain recombines TRBV6-2 or TRBV6-3 with TRBJ2-1; 10 positions agree with TRBD2. V lost 1 base and J lost 7; bases outside the gene matches: 7. The CDR3 runs to 16 residues. The V gene's germline CDR1 is MNHEY and CDR2 SVGEGT.

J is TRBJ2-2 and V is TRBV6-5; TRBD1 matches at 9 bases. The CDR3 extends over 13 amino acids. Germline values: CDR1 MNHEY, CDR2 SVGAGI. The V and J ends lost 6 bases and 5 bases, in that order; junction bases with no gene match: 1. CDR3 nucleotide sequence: TGTGCCAGCAGGGACAGGGGTACCGGGGAGCTGTTTTTT. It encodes CASRDRGTGELFF.

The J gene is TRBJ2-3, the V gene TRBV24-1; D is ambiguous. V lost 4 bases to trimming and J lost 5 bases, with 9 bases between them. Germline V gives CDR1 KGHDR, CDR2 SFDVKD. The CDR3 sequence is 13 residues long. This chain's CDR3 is CATSDPFEDTQYF. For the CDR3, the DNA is TGTGCCACCAGTGACCCGTTTGAAGATACGCAGTATTTT.

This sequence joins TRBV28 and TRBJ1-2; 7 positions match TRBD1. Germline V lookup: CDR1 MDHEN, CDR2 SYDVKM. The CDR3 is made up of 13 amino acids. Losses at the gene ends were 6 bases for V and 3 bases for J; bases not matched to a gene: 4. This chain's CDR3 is CASRGTGDYGYTF. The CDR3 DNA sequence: TGTGCCAGCAGGGGAACAGGGGACTATGGCTACACCTTC.

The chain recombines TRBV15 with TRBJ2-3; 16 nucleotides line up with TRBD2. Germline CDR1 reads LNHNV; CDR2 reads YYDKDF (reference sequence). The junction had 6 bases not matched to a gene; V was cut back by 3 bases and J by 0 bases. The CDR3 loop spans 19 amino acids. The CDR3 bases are TGTGCCACCAGCAGGGCGGGACTAGCGGGAGGGGCTAGCACAGATACGCAGTATTTT. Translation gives CATSRAGLAGGASTDTQYF.

The CDR3 spells CASSYSRTLEAFF. Here the CDR3 DNA reads TGTGCCAGCAGTTACTCCCGGACACTTGAAGCTTTCTTT. The genes are TRBV6-5 and TRBJ1-1; tentatively, D is TRBD1 (5 bases). This CDR3 contains 13 residues. Trimming removed 0 bases at V and 7 bases at J, with 9 bases between. Germline lookup yields CDR1 MNHEY and CDR2 SVGAGI.

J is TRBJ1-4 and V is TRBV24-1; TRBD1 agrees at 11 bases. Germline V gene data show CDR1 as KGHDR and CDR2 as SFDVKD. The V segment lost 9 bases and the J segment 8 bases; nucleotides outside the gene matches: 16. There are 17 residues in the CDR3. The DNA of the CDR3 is TGTGCCACCCCGTGCCAGGGAGGGGACAGGGGGTGGGAAAAACTGTTTTTT. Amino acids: CATPCQGGDRGWEKLFF.

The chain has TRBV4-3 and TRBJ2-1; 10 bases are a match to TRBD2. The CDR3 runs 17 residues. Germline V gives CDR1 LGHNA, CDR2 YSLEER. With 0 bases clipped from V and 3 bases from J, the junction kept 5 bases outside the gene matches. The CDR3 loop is CASSQDSTSGNYNEQFF. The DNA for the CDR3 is TGCGCCAGCAGCCAAGATAGTACTAGCGGGAACTACAATGAGCAGTTCTTC.

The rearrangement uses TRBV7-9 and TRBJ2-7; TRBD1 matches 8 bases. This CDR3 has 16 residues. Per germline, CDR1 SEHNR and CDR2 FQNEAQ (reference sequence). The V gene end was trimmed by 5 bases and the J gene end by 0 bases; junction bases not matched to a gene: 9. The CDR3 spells CASSALDRVISYEQYF. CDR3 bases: TGTGCCAGCAGCGCGCTGGACAGGGTAATCTCCTACGAGCAGTACTTC. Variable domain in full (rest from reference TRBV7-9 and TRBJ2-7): DTGVSQNPRHKITKRGQNVTFRCDPISEHNRLYWYRQTLGQGPEFLTYFQNEAQLEKSRLLSDRFSAERPKGSFSTLEIQRTEQGDSAMYLCASSALDRVISYEQYFGPGTRLTVT.